The 28 T cell receptor beta chains presented below share a single source sample, sequenced in a study of regulatory T cells in long-lasting Graves disease (dated by TCRdb to the early 2020s). The time point label on this specimen signifies: persistent/refractory GD, antithyroid drugs over 5 years with positive TRAb. For both TCR sequencing and RNA sequencing, RNA was extracted from PBMCs in TRIzol. Library preparation employed multiplex PCR. Sequenced on an Illumina HiSeq 4000. CDR3 regions were amplified by Arm-PCR with iRepertoire HTBI primers to construct TCR beta libraries. TCRdb reworked the public reads: Q25 trimming with fastp, MiXCR clone assembly, productive beta chains retained. Every CDR3 protein is listed once, alongside the most common genes and DNA of its rows. For this sample the table gives 650,000 to 850,000 distinct CDR3 sequences, of which about 32% were detected only once. Of the sample, around 40% falls within the top ten clones.

This material consisted of peripheral blood mononuclear cells (PBMCs), taken when the disease was refractory, from a patient treated with antithyroid drugs. The source of these receptors is a female donor with Graves disease.

The V call is TRBV19, the J call TRBJ1-2, with TRBD1 identical over 8 bases. This CDR3 has 14 residues. Trimming at V came to 3 bases and at J to 5 bases, leaving 5 bases not matched to a gene. The germline V gene encodes CDR1 LNHDA and CDR2 SQIVND (reference sequence). The CDR3 protein is CASSMGTGPYGYTF. The DNA for the CDR3 is TGTGCCAGTAGTATGGGGACAGGTCCGTATGGCTACACCTTC.

There are a few counts of this clonotype. This chain connects TRBV5-1 to TRBJ2-4; D is undetermined. V dropped 2 bases and J dropped 3 bases, with 6 bases sitting between them. This CDR3 is 13 amino acids long. Germline CDR1 is SGHRS and CDR2 is YFSETQ. The CDR3 is CASSFSSKNIQYF. The CDR3 DNA sequence: TGCGCCAGCAGCTTTAGCAGCAAAAACATTCAGTACTTC.

J is TRBJ2-5 and V is TRBV9; D possibly corresponds to TRBD2 (5 bases). The J call is doubtful: the DNA matches TRBJ2-7 better. The CDR3 has 14 residues. Germline V gene sequence: CDR1 SGDLS, CDR2 YYNGEE. The CDR3 sequence is CASSGPGSAYEQYF. The CDR3 nucleotides are TGTGCCAGCAGCGGCCCTGGGAGTGCCTACGAGCAGTACTTC.

This clonotype was counted ten times or more. The rearrangement links TRBV28 to TRBJ1-5, with 8 bases aligning to TRBD1. The germline CDR1 and CDR2 sequences are MDHEN and SYDVKM. The J segment lost 3 bases and the V segment lost 10 bases, leaving 11 bases of the junction unmatched. This CDR3 has 15 residues. The CDR3: CAIFNGQGHNQPQHF. Written as DNA, the CDR3 is TGTGCCATTTTCAATGGACAGGGCCACAATCAGCCCCAGCATTTT.

This clonotype occurred many times. This sequence joins TRBV7-2 and TRBJ1-2; a possible D gene is TRBD1 (6 bases). This CDR3 region has 13 residues. The V gene lost 5 bases and the J gene lost 4 bases, with 11 bases spanning the gap. CDR1 is SGHTA, CDR2 FQGNSA, per germline. The CDR3 protein is CASSATGPYGYTF. In DNA, the CDR3 is TGTGCCAGCAGCGCGACAGGTCCCTATGGCTACACCTTC. The whole variable domain, filled in from reference TRBV7-2 and TRBJ1-2, reads GAGVSQSPSNKVTEKGKDVELRCDPISGHTALYWYRQSLGQGLEFLIYFQGNSAPDKSGLPSDRFSAERTGGSVSTLTIQRTQQEDSAVYLCASSATGPYGYTFGSGTRLTVV.

The J gene is TRBJ2-1, the V gene TRBV20-1, with 8 bases lining up with TRBD2. V lost 6 bases, J lost 6 bases, and 10 bases stayed unmatched. The CDR3 is 14 residues long. CDR1 is DFQATT and CDR2 is SNEGSKA in the germline V gene (reference sequence). The DNA for the CDR3 is TGCAGTGCCGGACTAGCCTTCCGGCTCAATGAGCAGTTCTTC. This codes for CSAGLAFRLNEQFF.

This clonotype showed up just a few times. The chain recombines TRBV5-1 with TRBJ2-7; D not certain. CDR1 and CDR2 (germline): SGHRS, YFSETQ. V gave up 5 bases and J gave up 2 bases, with 11 bases separating them. The CDR3 runs to 13 residues. The CDR3 DNA reads as TGCGCCAGCAGAGATGGACGGACCTACGAGCAGTACTTC. It specifies CASRDGRTYEQYF.

This clonotype has just a few counts. V gene TRBV24-1 combines with J gene TRBJ2-1; the D is unclear. With 0 bases removed from V and 6 bases from J, the gap between germline ends came to 8 bases. The CDR3 runs 14 residues. Germline V CDR1 and CDR2: KGHDR, SFDVKD. The CDR3 protein is CATSDLDEPNEQFF. As DNA, the CDR3 is TGTGCCACCAGTGATTTGGACGAGCCCAATGAGCAGTTCTTC.

The chain recombines TRBV9 with TRBJ2-2; 9 bases fit TRBD1. Trimming at V came to 3 bases and at J to 6 bases, leaving 9 bases not matched to a gene. The CDR3 runs to 16 residues. Germline-derived CDR1 and CDR2 are SGDLS and YYNGEE. CDR3 nucleotide sequence: TGTGCCAGCAGCGCCCCCGGGACAGGGATCCCCGGGGAGCTGTTTTTT. Translating it yields CASSAPGTGIPGELFF.

V and J are TRBV7-7 and TRBJ2-1, with 9 bases lining up with TRBD2. The CDR3 runs to 14 residues. The germline CDR1 and CDR2 sequences are SSHAT and FNYEAQ (reference sequence). After removal of 3 bases from V and 7 bases from J, the junction contained 4 bases not matched to a gene. CDR3 protein: CASSFAGGQNEQFF. DNA of the CDR3: TGTGCCAGCAGCTTTGCGGGAGGGCAGAATGAGCAGTTCTTC. Combining the CDR3 with reference TRBV7-7 and TRBJ2-1 gives the whole variable domain GAGVSQSPRYKVTKRGQDVTLRCDPISSHATLYWYQQALGQGPEFLTYFNYEAQPDKSGLPSDRFSAERPEGSISTLTIQRTEQRDSAMYRCASSFAGGQNEQFFGPGTRLTVL.

V and J are TRBV30 and TRBJ1-2, with 7 bases that match TRBD1. This CDR3 spans 15 amino acids. V was clipped by 3 bases and J by 4 bases; unmatched bases: 11. Germline V CDR1 and CDR2: GTSNPN, SVGIG (reference sequence). The CDR3 protein is CAWRNRQGPSYGYTF. The CDR3 DNA sequence: TGTGCCTGGAGAAATCGACAGGGACCTAGCTATGGCTACACCTTC.

V is TRBV12-5 and J is TRBJ1-5, with TRBD1 matching over 8 bases. Looked up from germline, CDR1 is LGHNT and CDR2 is FRNRAP. Trimming removed 4 bases from V and 1 base from J; junction bases left unmatched: 6. The CDR3 contains 16 residues. CDR3 amino acids: CASGSDDRGSNQPQHF. DNA of the CDR3: TGTGCTAGTGGTTCGGATGACAGGGGAAGCAATCAGCCCCAGCATTTT.

This clonotype was seen more than once but under ten times. The J gene is TRBJ2-2, the V gene TRBV2; 9 nucleotides align to TRBD1. Trimming removed 4 bases from V and 4 bases from J; junction bases left unmatched: 1. Germline V gene lookup returns CDR1 SNHLY and CDR2 FYNNEI. The CDR3 is 14 amino acids. CDR3 sequence (DNA): TGTGCCAGCAGTGGACAGGGGGGCACCGGGGAGCTGTTTTTT. It codes for CASSGQGGTGELFF.

To note about this clonotype: With only one base between it and a far larger clone, this is likely a read error. This sequence joins TRBV2 and TRBJ1-2; TRBD1 might be the D (6 bases). V was cut by 5 bases and J by 12 bases, with 28 bases left in between. The germline gives CDR1 SNHLY, CDR2 FYNNEI. CDR3 size: 16 residues. Here the CDR3 reads CASSRMRLGTSEGHTF. As DNA, the CDR3 is TGTGCCAGCAGTCGGATGAGACTGGGGACATCGGAGGGCCACACCTTC.

This clonotype occurred a few times. The chain couples TRBV12-3 or TRBV12-4 to TRBJ1-2, with 7 positions matching TRBD1. This CDR3 region has 16 residues. V gave up 1 base and J gave up 7 bases; unmatched junction bases: 12. The CDR3: CASSLGGTADGSGYTF. The CDR3 region has the DNA TGTGCCAGCAGTTTAGGAGGGACAGCCGACGGGAGTGGCTACACCTTC.

V and J are TRBV15 and TRBJ1-2; TRBD1 is a possible D gene (5 bases). This CDR3 has 15 amino acids. V lost 9 bases, J lost 4 bases, and 21 bases lay in between. The germline gives CDR1 LNHNV, CDR2 YYDKDF (reference sequence). The CDR3 bases are TGTGCCACAATCGGCGAGACCTCAGGGAGCTATGGCTACACCTTC. This codes for CATIGETSGSYGYTF.

Points on this clonotype: Being one base from a much bigger clone, this may be a read error. The chain uses TRBV6-1 and TRBJ2-7; no reliable D call. V was shortened by 5 bases and J by 5 bases, with 13 bases between the two germline ends. The CDR3 length is 13 residues. The germline CDR1 and CDR2 sequences are MNHNS and SASEGT. CDR3 in amino acids: CASSRAISHEQYF. DNA for the CDR3: TGTGCCAGCAGTCGGGCTATTTCCCACGAGCAGTACTTC.

The chain is built from TRBV20-1 and TRBJ2-2; D unclear. The CDR3 is made up of 13 amino acids. Looked up from germline, CDR1 is DFQATT and CDR2 is SNEGSKA (reference sequence). V lost 0 bases, J lost 4 bases, and 6 bases lay in between. CDR3 DNA: TGCAGTGCTAGAGATACCCTCACCGGGGAGCTGTTTTTT. Translated, it gives CSARDTLTGELFF.

This clonotype occurred a few times. The chain carries TRBV25-1 and TRBJ2-3, with 9 bases lining up with TRBD2. Germline-derived CDR1 and CDR2 are MGHDK and SYGVNS. The CDR3 contains 15 residues. Losses at the gene ends were 5 bases for V and 0 bases for J; bases not matched to a gene: 3. CDR3 region: CASSSSGTSTDTQYF. Here the CDR3 DNA reads TGTGCCAGCAGTTCTAGCGGGACTAGCACAGATACGCAGTATTTT.

This clonotype was counted many times. The genes are TRBV6-1 and TRBJ1-1; possibly TRBD1 for D (5 bases). CDR1 is MNHNS, CDR2 SASEGT, per germline. This CDR3 comprises 15 residues. V was pared by 5 bases and J by 4 bases, with 17 bases between. The CDR3, as DNA: TGTGCCAGCAGTCTTCCCGGGGCCTTGGGCACTGAAGCTTTCTTT. The encoded protein is CASSLPGALGTEAFF.

Only a few counts were recorded for this clonotype. The chain joins TRBV29-1 to TRBJ2-5, with D possibly being TRBD2 (5 bases). Trimming cost V 5 bases and J 5 bases, with 18 bases left between them. The CDR3 covers 14 residues. CDR1 SQVTM and CDR2 ANQGSEA come from the germline V gene. CDR3 DNA sequence: TGCAGCGTTAGTGGTTCTCGGCGCGGGGAGACCCAGTACTTC. Its translation: CSVSGSRRGETQYF.

The rearrangement joins TRBV20-1 to TRBJ2-4; 7 bases align to TRBD2. With 5 bases clipped from V and 1 base from J, the junction kept 5 bases outside the gene matches. Germline CDR1 reads DFQATT; CDR2 reads SNEGSKA (reference sequence). The CDR3 runs 14 residues. CDR3 in DNA: TGCAGTGCTGAGCTCGGGGGGGCCAAAAACATTCAGTACTTC. Translation gives CSAELGGAKNIQYF.

The chain joins TRBV27 to TRBJ2-7; TRBD2 aligns across 7 bases. Germline lookup yields CDR1 MNHEY and CDR2 SMNVEV (reference sequence). The CDR3 has 17 residues. The ends lost 5 bases at V and 0 bases at J; junction bases unmatched: 13. CDR3 nucleotide sequence: TGTGCCAGCAGTCCAACATCTAGCGGTACTACCTCCTACGAGCAGTACTTC. This gives the protein CASSPTSSGTTSYEQYF.

The CDR3 coding sequence is TGTGCCAGCAGCTTAGGTTCAACCGGGACAGGGGGAGGCTACACCTTC. Translation: CASSLGSTGTGGGYTF. The V and J genes are TRBV11-2 and TRBJ1-2, with 11 bases lining up with TRBD1. Germline CDR1 SGHAT, CDR2 FQNNGV. This CDR3 region has 16 residues. The trim removed 1 base at V and 8 bases at J, leaving 9 bases unmatched.

This clonotype was seen ten or more times. This sequence joins TRBV27 and TRBJ2-7; 7 bases align to TRBD2. From germline, CDR1 is MNHEY and CDR2 SMNVEV (reference sequence). Germline trimming cut 4 bases from V and 5 bases from J; bases unmatched to any gene: 8. This CDR3 contains 14 residues. Written as DNA, the CDR3 is TGTGCCAGCAGTTCTGGCGGGAGAATCGACGAGCAGTACTTC. It codes for CASSSGGRIDEQYF.

The chain couples TRBV12-3 or TRBV12-4 to TRBJ2-1; 12 bases match TRBD2. J was trimmed by 6 bases and V by 7 bases; bases with no gene match: 10. This CDR3 contains 16 residues. Written as DNA, the CDR3 is TGTGCCAGCAACAAGAATCCGGGACTAGCGGGCAATGAGCAGTTCTTC. Its translation: CASNKNPGLAGNEQFF.

The gene calls are TRBV29-1 and TRBJ1-2, with D unclear. The V end was cut by 3 bases, the J end by 7 bases, with 12 bases between. Germline V gene sequence: CDR1 SQVTM, CDR2 ANQGSEA. The CDR3 consists of 12 residues. The CDR3, as DNA: TGCAGCGTTGAGACGCAGGCGCTTGGCTACACCTTC. It codes for CSVETQALGYTF.

The J gene is TRBJ2-3, the V gene TRBV20-1, with D tentatively TRBD2 (6 bases). Germline V CDR1 and CDR2: DFQATT, SNEGSKA (reference sequence). The CDR3 covers 12 residues. The CDR3 DNA is TGCAGCGCAAATGGGGGGACAGATACGCAGTATTTT. Protein product: CSANGGTDTQYF.